This T cell receptor (beta chain) is drawn from a study of blood T cell repertoires in COVID-19. Study overall: The United States, Italy and Spain provided the acute and convalescent COVID-19 samples.

Sequenced by immunoSEQ multiplex PCR; TCRdb stores in-frame clones only, minus some. The table includes some 120,000 clones, 80% to 85% detected once. The origin of this receptor is a man between 65 and 80 years old with acute or convalescent COVID-19. The specimen was peripheral blood.

CDR3 loop: CASSEESGRGNTGELFF. CDR3 sequence (DNA): TGCGCCAGCAGTGAAGAATCCGGGAGGGGGAACACCGGGGAGCTGTTTTTT. The chain combines TRBV10-1 with TRBJ2-2, with 8 bases aligning to TRBD2. V dropped 3 bases and J dropped 1; count of bases not matched to a gene: 7. The CDR3 consists of 17 residues. Germline CDR1 reads WNHNN; CDR2 reads SYGVQD (reference sequence).